This is a list of T cell receptor beta chains from one sample in a study of post-analysis software for immune sequencing data. MiXCR, run by TCRdb on the PCR reads, gives a single entry per CDR3 protein. This sample has 450,000 to 650,000 distinct CDR3 sequences, with 44% found just once. Sequencing used blood. These TCRs come from a girl between 5 and 17 years old with multiple sclerosis. Each CDR3 is given with its conserved first and last residue. The D gene is left open where the match is weak. Size is stated for part of the rows, as once, few or many counts, or as a class when the clone is expanded.

CDR3 | DNA | J | length | size | D | V
CASSLSAHGYTF | TGTGCCAGCAGTTTGTCAGCCCATGGCTACACCTTC | TRBJ1-2 | 12 | . | . | TRBV12-3/TRBV12-4
CASSPIGRGHTDTQYF | TGTGCCAGCAGCCCCATCGGGCGGGGCCACACAGATACGCAGTATTTT | TRBJ2-3 | 16 | . | . | TRBV7-9
CASSQVLTGDYNEQFF | TGTGCCAGCAGCCAAGTTTTAACAGGGGATTACAATGAGCAGTTCTTC | TRBJ2-1 | 16 | once | TRBD1 | TRBV3-1
CASSPDSYQPQHF | TGTGCCAGCAGCCCCGACAGTTATCAGCCCCAGCATTTT | TRBJ1-5 | 13 | . | . | TRBV7-2
CASIGGVQVQAFF | TGTGCCAGCATTGGGGGGGTACAGGTACAGGCTTTCTTT | TRBJ1-1 | 13 | . | . | TRBV28
CASSLTPRGFYSNQPQHF | TGTGCCAGCAGTTTAACTCCGAGGGGGTTTTATAGCAATCAGCCCCAGCATTTT | TRBJ1-5 | 18 | . | . | TRBV12-3/TRBV12-4
CSANGFWDEQFF | TGCAGTGCTAATGGGTTCTGGGATGAGCAGTTCTTC | TRBJ2-1 | 12 | . | . | TRBV20-1
CATEGGAEDTQYF | TGTGCCACCGAAGGGGGGGCGGAAGATACGCAGTATTTT | TRBJ2-3 | 13 | . | . | TRBV6-6
CASSSNYNEQFF | TGTGCCAGCAGCTCCAACTACAATGAGCAGTTCTTC | TRBJ2-1 | 12 | many | . | TRBV7-2
CASSLVGGGDSYNEQFF | TGCGCCAGCAGCTTGGTTGGCGGGGGAGATTCCTACAATGAGCAGTTCTTC | TRBJ2-1 | 17 | . | TRBD2 | TRBV5-1
CASSSHNEQFF | TGTGCCAGCAGCTCTCACAATGAGCAGTTCTTC | TRBJ2-1 | 11 | many | . | TRBV7-8
CASSSLDHLYF | TGTGCCAGCAGTTCCCTGGATCATTTGTACTTC | TRBJ2-5 | 11 | few | . | TRBV12-3/TRBV12-4
CASSSDMTTEAFF | TGTGCCAGCAGTTCCGACATGACAACTGAAGCTTTCTTT | TRBJ1-1 | 13 | . | . | TRBV12-3/TRBV12-4
CASSPSTSGTDTQYF | TGTGCCAGCAGCCCGTCGACTAGCGGCACAGATACGCAGTATTTT | TRBJ2-3 | 15 | . | TRBD2 | TRBV11-2
CSARAVGFTINGGTQYF | TGCAGTGCTAGAGCCGTTGGGTTCACTATCAATGGGGGGACCCAGTACTTC | TRBJ2-5 | 17 | . | . | TRBV20-1
CASSADPSGELYEQYF | TGTGCCAGCAGCGCAGACCCTAGCGGGGAACTCTACGAGCAGTACTTC | TRBJ2-7 | 16 | few | TRBD2 | TRBV9
CASSDHPGQSSYEQYF | TGTGCTAGCAGTGACCATCCGGGACAGAGCTCCTACGAGCAGTACTTC | TRBJ2-7 | 16 | few | TRBD1 | TRBV12-3/TRBV12-4
CASSARQGAAKNIQYF | TGCGCCAGCAGCGCCAGACAGGGGGCGGCCAAAAACATTCAGTACTTC | TRBJ2-4 | 16 | few | TRBD1 | TRBV5-1
CASRFYGGQGDNSADTQYF | TGTGCCAGCAGGTTTTACGGTGGACAGGGGGATAACAGCGCAGATACGCAGTATTTT | TRBJ2-3 | 19 | few | TRBD1 | TRBV12-3/TRBV12-4
CASSIGGLALDNEQFF | TGTGCCAGCAGCATCGGGGGACTAGCGCTCGACAATGAGCAGTTCTTC | TRBJ2-1 | 16 | once | TRBD2 | TRBV6-5
CVSSSLRGGGEKQFF | TGTGTCAGCAGCTCCCTGCGCGGGGGTGGCGAGAAACAGTTCTTC | TRBJ2-1 | 15 | . | TRBD2 | TRBV7-2
CASSEPGQGFDEQFF | TGTGCCAGCAGTGAACCGGGACAGGGGTTCGATGAGCAGTTCTTC | TRBJ2-1 | 15 | . | TRBD1 | TRBV25-1
CASSPTGATYNEQFF | TGTGCCAGCAGCCCAACAGGGGCAACCTACAATGAGCAGTTCTTC | TRBJ2-1 | 15 | . | TRBD1 | TRBV12-3/TRBV12-4
CASSYRGLPPYNEQFF | TGTGCCAGCAGCTATAGGGGGCTCCCCCCGTACAATGAGCAGTTCTTC | TRBJ2-1 | 16 | few | TRBD1 | TRBV7-2
CASSLLRGSGNTEAFF | TGTGCCAGCAGTTTATTACGAGGGTCTGGGAACACTGAAGCTTTCTTT | TRBJ1-1 | 16 | . | . | TRBV12-3/TRBV12-4
CAISRDMGSYEQYF | TGTGCCATCAGTAGGGACATGGGCTCCTACGAGCAGTACTTC | TRBJ2-7 | 14 | . | . | TRBV10-3
CASATYWENTEAFF | TGTGCCAGCGCTACGTATTGGGAGAACACTGAAGCTTTCTTT | TRBJ1-1 | 14 | . | . | TRBV6-5
CASSVDTGNYEQYF | TGTGCCAGCAGCGTAGACACAGGGAACTACGAGCAGTACTTC | TRBJ2-7 | 14 | few | . | TRBV9